These T cell receptor beta chains were read from a single sample in a study of cytomegalovirus exposure and HLA in healthy donors. TCRdb's table, derived via immunoSEQ multiplex PCR, lists solely in-frame clones and lacks some. The profile shows some 140,000 clones, roughly three quarters of them singletons. Sequencing used PBMCs. The receptors were gathered from a man aged 40-50 years in good health and CMV-seronegative. Both conserved end residues are part of each CDR3. The order of the fields is J gene, D gene, clone size, V gene, CDR3 protein, CDR3 DNA. The D gene is left open where the match is weak. Clone sizes are given selectively: once, few, many, or a class where the clone is expanded.

j_call: TRBJ2-1; d_call: TRBD1; clone_size: few; v_call: TRBV7-9; cdr3_aa: CASSSGGAYNEQFF; cdr3_nt: TGTGCCAGCAGCTCAGGGGGAGCCTACAATGAGCAGTTCTTC
j_call: TRBJ1-1; d_call: TRBD1; clone_size: -; v_call: TRBV5-1; cdr3_aa: CASSPTGERYSTEAFF; cdr3_nt: TGCGCCAGCAGTCCGACAGGGGAAAGGTATAGCACTGAAGCTTTCTTT
j_call: TRBJ1-1; d_call: TRBD1; clone_size: -; v_call: TRBV30; cdr3_aa: CAWSGGTGGTEAFF; cdr3_nt: TGTGCCTGGAGCGGAGGGACAGGGGGCACTGAAGCTTTCTTT
j_call: TRBJ2-7; d_call: -; clone_size: -; v_call: TRBV10-3; cdr3_aa: CAISDYDPYEQYF; cdr3_nt: TGTGCCATCAGTGACTATGATCCCTACGAGCAGTACTTC
j_call: TRBJ1-4; d_call: -; clone_size: -; v_call: TRBV29-1; cdr3_aa: CSVRWGQPYEKLFF; cdr3_nt: TGCAGCGTGAGGTGGGGGCAACCCTATGAAAAACTGTTTTTT
j_call: TRBJ1-2; d_call: -; clone_size: -; v_call: TRBV10-3; cdr3_aa: CAISESEDSYGYTF; cdr3_nt: TGTGCCATCAGTGAGTCTGAGGACAGCTATGGCTACACCTTC
j_call: TRBJ2-3; d_call: TRBD2; clone_size: -; v_call: TRBV7-2; cdr3_aa: CASSLYGRGNGDTQYF; cdr3_nt: TGTGCCAGCAGCTTATACGGGCGGGGGAATGGGGATACGCAGTATTTT
j_call: TRBJ1-3; d_call: -; clone_size: -; v_call: TRBV7-2; cdr3_aa: CASSPQGGLSGNTIYF; cdr3_nt: TGTGCCAGCAGCCCCCAGGGAGGGCTCTCTGGAAACACCATATATTTT
j_call: TRBJ1-1; d_call: -; clone_size: few; v_call: TRBV4-3; cdr3_aa: CASSQDLGHQAFF; cdr3_nt: TGCGCCAGCAGCCAAGATTTGGGGCATCAAGCTTTCTTT
j_call: TRBJ1-4; d_call: -; clone_size: -; v_call: TRBV19; cdr3_aa: CASSIVANEKLFF; cdr3_nt: TGTGCCAGTAGTATCGTTGCTAATGAAAAACTGTTTTTT
j_call: TRBJ1-4; d_call: -; clone_size: few; v_call: TRBV27; cdr3_aa: CASSPQVFPANEKLFF; cdr3_nt: TGTGCCAGCAGCCCTCAGGTGTTCCCGGCTAATGAAAAACTGTTTTTT
j_call: TRBJ2-3; d_call: TRBD2; clone_size: -; v_call: TRBV28; cdr3_aa: CASSSGTSGRSTDTQYF; cdr3_nt: TGTGCCAGCAGTTCCGGGACTAGCGGGAGAAGCACAGATACGCAGTATTTT
j_call: TRBJ1-1; d_call: -; clone_size: few; v_call: TRBV19; cdr3_aa: CASTPRRTGTMNTEAFF; cdr3_nt: TGTGCCAGTACCCCCAGGCGAACAGGAACCATGAACACTGAAGCTTTCTTT
j_call: TRBJ2-3; d_call: -; clone_size: -; v_call: TRBV10-3; cdr3_aa: CAISESIGADTQYF; cdr3_nt: TGTGCCATCAGTGAGTCGATTGGAGCAGATACGCAGTATTTT
j_call: TRBJ2-3; d_call: TRBD2; clone_size: few; v_call: TRBV29-1; cdr3_aa: CTGGAGGSTDTQYF; cdr3_nt: TGCACCGGGGGGGCGGGAGGGAGCACAGATACGCAGTATTTT
j_call: TRBJ2-6; d_call: -; clone_size: once; v_call: TRBV9; cdr3_aa: CASSASVGQANVLTF; cdr3_nt: TGTGCCAGCAGCGCCTCCGTGGGGCAGGCCAACGTCCTGACTTTC
j_call: TRBJ2-2; d_call: -; clone_size: -; v_call: TRBV29-1; cdr3_aa: CSVDSGVQNTGELFF; cdr3_nt: TGCAGCGTTGACTCGGGGGTCCAGAACACCGGGGAGCTGTTTTTT
j_call: TRBJ2-1; d_call: -; clone_size: -; v_call: TRBV2; cdr3_aa: CASRGLRGRGEQFF; cdr3_nt: TGTGCCAGCAGGGGGTTAAGGGGAAGGGGTGAGCAGTTCTTC
j_call: TRBJ1-3; d_call: TRBD1; clone_size: -; v_call: TRBV7-2; cdr3_aa: CASSFGQGSGNTIYF; cdr3_nt: TGTGCCAGCAGCTTTGGACAGGGGTCGGGAAACACCATATATTTT
j_call: TRBJ2-1; d_call: TRBD2; clone_size: -; v_call: TRBV9; cdr3_aa: CASSYSLSGGVYNEQFF; cdr3_nt: TGTGCCAGCAGCTATAGTCTTAGCGGGGGAGTTTACAATGAGCAGTTCTTC
j_call: TRBJ1-1; d_call: TRBD1; clone_size: -; v_call: TRBV7-2; cdr3_aa: CASSLTRDRVSLGGAFF; cdr3_nt: TGTGCCAGCAGCTTAACCCGGGACAGGGTTTCGCTCGGGGGAGCTTTCTTT
j_call: TRBJ1-5; d_call: -; clone_size: -; v_call: TRBV6-5; cdr3_aa: CASSYSGQGQPQHF; cdr3_nt: TGTGCCAGCAGTTACTCGGGTCAGGGCCAGCCCCAGCATTTT
j_call: TRBJ1-2; d_call: -; clone_size: once; v_call: TRBV9; cdr3_aa: CATIQGPYGYTF; cdr3_nt: TGTGCCACTATACAGGGACCCTATGGCTACACCTTC
j_call: TRBJ2-5; d_call: TRBD2; clone_size: once; v_call: TRBV6-6; cdr3_aa: CASRGAGANQETQYF; cdr3_nt: TGTGCCAGCAGGGGAGCGGGAGCTAACCAAGAGACCCAGTACTTC